This T cell receptor (beta chain) was sequenced during a study of shared clonotypes between healthy human individuals. The length of the CDR3 is 13 residues. Looked up from germline, CDR1 is SGHTA and CDR2 is FQGTGA. Losses at the gene ends were 5 bases for V and 4 bases for J; bases not matched to a gene: 4. Profiled with immunoSEQ multiplex PCR; TCRdb holds only in-frame clones, not every one. The repertoire holds about 560,000 clones, around three quarters seen once, with around 12% in the top ten. The sequencing sample was made of PBMCs. The chain joins TRBV7-3 to TRBJ1-1; 7 nucleotides line up with TRBD1. The TCR originated in a woman aged 40 to 50 in good health. Some clones in this sample may be carry-over from other donors' samples. CDR3 in amino acids: CASSQGEATEAFF. The CDR3 nucleotides are TGTGCCAGCAGCCAGGGGGAGGCCACTGAAGCTTTCTTT.